The entry that follows covers one T cell receptor beta chain sequence. The data stem from a study of blood T cell repertoires in COVID-19. In the study overall: In each case, the material was cDNA or gDNA derived from T cells, B-cell-depleted T cells, or PBMCs.

Trimming stripped 2 bases from V and 7 bases from J, with 20 bases between. Germline CDR1 and CDR2: SEHNR and FQNEAQ (reference sequence). The length of the CDR3 is 16 residues. Per the original data handling: Reference gene primer amplification in the assay estimated nucleated cell counts. Measured with immunoSEQ multiplex PCR; TCRdb has only the in-frame clones, and not every one. The V and J calls and the clone size are those of that table, but D and trimming were determined from the DNA. The data show a few hundred thousand clones, roughly 89% seen once. The source of this sequence is a woman aged 40 to 50 with COVID-19, enrolled during active disease. The chain joins TRBV7-9 to TRBJ1-2, with a possible D match to TRBD1 (5 bases). The specimen sequenced was peripheral blood. CDR3: CASSLTSDILRGGYTF. The DNA for the CDR3 is TGTGCCAGCAGCTTAACCTCGGATATCCTAAGGGGTGGCTACACCTTC.